These 24 T cell receptor beta chains share one sample of origin, sequenced in a study of tumor-infiltrating lymphocytes in primary liver carcinoma. Between roughly 17 and 31 mg of unsorted bulk tissue served as the source from which RNA and DNA were co-extracted. Total RNA (around 0.45 ug) served as template for TCR beta cDNA synthesis primed by a constant-region primer. Slightly modified ARM-PCR, run as three nested multiplex PCR rounds, produced the TCR beta libraries. The first two PCR rounds used TRBV1-TRBV30 primers with a Cbeta primer, roughly 10 cycles each. TCRdb independently ran MiXCR on the multiplex PCR reads; one entry per CDR3 protein. The sample lists approximately 54,000 distinct CDR3 sequences, over 65% seen once, with around 23% in the top ten. Sequencing was carried out using liver tumor tissue from sampling region 2. Subset defined: tumor region T2, inferior pole. The receptors derive from a man aged 40-50 years with primary liver carcinoma and hepatitis B virus infection.

On this clonotype: The junction differs from germline at one of its ends, possibly a read error. V and J are TRBV12-3 or TRBV12-4 and TRBJ2-5; 7 nucleotides line up with TRBD2. The CDR3 covers 15 residues. CDR3 sequence: CTSSSAGRGRETQYF. DNA of the CDR3: TGTACCAGCAGCTCAGCAGGGAGGGGTCGAGAGACCCAGTACTTC.

Points on this clonotype: A much larger clone differs by one base, so this may be a read error. The chain links TRBV30 to TRBJ2-2; D gene unclear. The V gene lost 3 bases and the J gene lost 4 bases, with 12 bases spanning the gap. The CDR3 is 14 amino acids. CDR1 is GTSNPN and CDR2 is SVGIG in the germline V gene (reference sequence). The chain's CDR3 is CAWSALMSTGELFF. The CDR3 bases are TGTGCCTGGAGCGCTCTGATGAGCACCGGGGAGCTGTTTTTT. Full variable domain (rest looked up from reference TRBV30 and TRBJ2-2): SQTIHQWPATLVQPVGSPLSLECTVEGTSNPNLYWYRQAAGRGLQLLFYSVGIGQISSEVPQNLSASRPQDRQFILSSKKLLLSDSGFYLCAWSALMSTGELFFGEGSRLTVL.

To note about this clonotype: The junction does not match germline at one end; this may be a read error. The rearrangement joins TRBV6-5 to TRBJ1-3; D remains unclear. The CDR3 contains 15 residues. Germline assignment: CDR1 MNHEY and CDR2 SVGAGI. The CDR3 loop reads CASRGDRYFGNTIYF. DNA for the CDR3: TGTGCCAGCAGAGGCGATCGTTACTTTGGAAATACCATATATTTT.

Turning to this clonotype: The junction differs from germline at one of its ends, possibly a read error. As DNA, the CDR3 is TGTGCCAGAAGCTCAGCGGGGACAGGCTTTACTTACGAGCAGTACTTC. It encodes CARSSAGTGFTYEQYF. The genes are TRBV7-8 and TRBJ2-7, with TRBD1 as a possible D gene (8 bases). In germline, CDR1 is SGHVS, CDR2 FQNEAQ. The CDR3 covers 16 residues.

Comment on this clonotype: The germline gene is not matched at one end of the junction; a read error may be the cause. V gene TRBV4-2 combines with J gene TRBJ2-1; possible D gene TRBD2, 6 bases. The CDR3 contains 15 residues. Germline assignment: CDR1 LGHNA and CDR2 YNFKEQ. In DNA form, the CDR3 reads TGTGCCAGCAGTCAAGGGGTGGGGGGATGGAATGAGCAGTTCTTC. It translates to CASSQGVGGWNEQFF.

About this clonotype itself: A read error is possible here, since a much larger clone lies one base away. This chain uses TRBV29-1 with TRBJ2-3, with TRBD2 identical over 8 bases. Germline V lookup: CDR1 SQVTM, CDR2 ANQGSEA. This CDR3 spans 15 amino acids. CDR3 region: CSVDIAGSRTGTQYF. The CDR3 DNA reads TGCAGCGTTGACATAGCGGGATCCAGAACAGGTACGCAGTATTTT.

Of note for this clonotype: At one end the junction does not follow the germline gene, possibly because of a read error. The V and J genes are TRBV6-5 and TRBJ2-2; D unresolved. CDR3 length: 15 amino acids. In germline, CDR1 is MNHEY, CDR2 SVGAGI. CDR3 nucleotides: TGTACCACCAGTTACGCAGTGGACGGCACCAGGGAGCTGTTTTTT. Residues: CTTSYAVDGTRELFF.

As concerns this clonotype: A much larger clonotype is one base distant, so this may be a read error. The chain combines TRBV5-1 with TRBJ2-3; D remains unclear. Germline assignment: CDR1 SGHRS and CDR2 YFSETQ. The V gene lost 0 bases and the J gene lost 2 bases, with 10 bases spanning the gap. This CDR3 is built from 15 residues. CDR3 sequence reads: CASSLDSGHTDTQYF. The CDR3 region has the DNA TGCGCCAGCAGCTTGGACTCTGGTCACACAGATACGCAGTATTTT.

In regard to this clonotype: Relative to the germline gene, one junction end is altered; a read error may explain this. V and J are TRBV7-9 and TRBJ2-7, with 9 bases aligning to TRBD2. This CDR3 has 13 amino acids. CDR1 and CDR2 (germline): SEHNR, FQNEAQ (reference sequence). In DNA, the CDR3 is TGTACCAGCAACATGGGGACTAGCTCAGGGCAGTACTTC. It translates to CTSNMGTSSGQYF.

The chain joins TRBV10-1 to TRBJ2-1, with a possible D match to TRBD1 (5 bases). The CDR3 extends over 14 amino acids. CDR1 is WNHNN and CDR2 is SYGVQD in the germline V gene (reference sequence). CDR3 residues: CVSNDRSSYNEQFF. DNA for the CDR3: TGCGTCAGTAACGACAGAAGCTCCTACAATGAGCAGTTCTTC.

Only a few counts were recorded for this clonotype. This rearrangement joins TRBV25-1 to TRBJ1-6, with TRBD1 as a possible D gene (6 bases). CDR1 is MGHDK, CDR2 SYGVNS, per germline. The CDR3 extends over 15 amino acids. Trimming stripped 4 bases from V and 2 bases from J, with 9 bases between. The CDR3 sequence: CASSVRGAYNSPLHF. The CDR3 bases are TGTGCCAGCAGTGTCAGGGGCGCCTATAATTCACCCCTCCACTTT. Full variable domain (remainder filled in from reference TRBV25-1 and TRBJ1-6): EADIYQTPRYLVIGTGKKITLECSQTMGHDKMYWYQQDPGMELHLIHYSYGVNSTEKGDLSSESTVSRIRTEHFPLTLESARPSHTSQYLCASSVRGAYNSPLHFGNGTRLTVT.

Comment on this clonotype: Mismatch with germline at one junction end may stem from a read error. The rearrangement joins TRBV11-1 to TRBJ2-3, with TRBD2 matching 7 bases. Germline lookup yields CDR1 SGHAT and CDR2 FQDESV (reference sequence). The CDR3 totals 16 residues. The DNA for the CDR3 is TGTGCCAGCAGCCTCGGGACTAACACACGAACAGATATGCAGTATTTT. Its protein product is CASSLGTNTRTDMQYF. The full variable domain, its missing parts supplied by reference TRBV11-1 and TRBJ2-3, is EAEVAQSPRYKITEKSQAVAFWCDPISGHATLYWYRQILGQGPELLVQFQDESVVDDSQLPKDRFSAERLKGVDSTLKIQPAELGDSAMYLCASSLGTNTRTDMQYFGPGTRLTVL.

This chain uses TRBV5-1 with TRBJ2-3; D may be TRBD2 (7 bases). The V end lost 2 bases, the J end lost 1 base, and 11 bases lay between the germline ends. This CDR3 region has 15 residues. Germline V lookup: CDR1 SGHRS, CDR2 YFSETQ. The CDR3 bases are TGCGCCAGCAGCTTAGGGGGAGGGTGCACAGATACGCAGTATTTT. Translating gives CASSLGGGCTDTQYF.

By share, this clonotype counts as medium-sized. The rearrangement joins TRBV11-3 to TRBJ2-3; 9 nucleotides align to TRBD1. The CDR3 extends over 14 amino acids. Germline CDR1 reads SGHNT; CDR2 reads YENEEA. Germline trimming cut 1 base from V and 8 bases from J; bases unmatched to any gene: 4. The CDR3 DNA is TGTGCCAGCAGCTTAGTAGCGACAGGGGGTACGCAGTATTTT. Translated, it gives CASSLVATGGTQYF.

Note on this clonotype: Relative to the germline gene, one junction end is altered; a read error may explain this. The chain employs TRBV4-1 and TRBJ2-2; possible D gene TRBD2, 5 bases. Germline V CDR1 and CDR2: MGHRA, YSYEKL. The CDR3 loop spans 14 amino acids. The CDR3 region is CVSGQNSNTRELFF. CDR3 nucleotides: TGCGTCAGCGGCCAAAACTCGAACACCAGGGAGCTGTTTTTT.

This clonotype occurred once. The junction departs from the called germline gene at one end, perhaps through a read error. The V gene is TRBV6-6, the J gene TRBJ2-3; 7 nucleotides align to TRBD2. Germline lookup yields CDR1 MNHNY and CDR2 SVGAGI (reference sequence). This CDR3 has 15 amino acids. Written as DNA, the CDR3 is TGTGCCAGTAGTTCGGGGGGATTTGGCACAGATACGCAGTATTTT. The encoded protein is CASSSGGFGTDTQYF.

This chain uses TRBV11-2 with TRBJ2-7; 8 bases agree with TRBD1. The germline V gene has CDR1 SGHAT and CDR2 FQNNGV. Trimming cost V 1 base and J 5 bases; bases outside gene matches: 7. This CDR3 contains 15 residues. In nucleotides, the CDR3 is TGTGCCAGCAGCTTAGGGGCCGGGACAGGTCACGAGCAGTACTTC. This codes for CASSLGAGTGHEQYF.

This chain links TRBV12-3 or TRBV12-4 with TRBJ1-6; 7 bases are shared with TRBD1. V lost 10 bases to trimming and J lost 2 bases; unmatched junction nucleotides: 8. The CDR3 consists of 15 residues. The CDR3 protein is CANILDRAYNSPLHF. The CDR3 DNA reads TGTGCCAACATACTCGACAGGGCCTATAATTCACCCCTCCACTTT.

The rearrangement links TRBV6-1 to TRBJ2-5; no firm D call. V shed 2 bases and J shed 8 bases, with 15 bases lying between them. Germline lookup yields CDR1 MNHNS and CDR2 SASEGT. This CDR3 contains 14 residues. CDR3 in amino acids: CASSECAGLETQYF. DNA for the CDR3: TGTGCCAGCAGTGAATGTGCAGGTCTGGAAACCCAGTACTTC.

This clonotype was counted at least ten times. The chain is built from TRBV25-1 and TRBJ2-2; possible D gene TRBD1, 6 bases. The germline V and J ends were trimmed by 3 bases and 3 bases, with 14 bases remaining between them. Germline CDR1 reads MGHDK; CDR2 reads SYGVNS. There are 16 residues in the CDR3. The CDR3, as DNA: TGTGCCAGCAGTGACAGGGGACCACGCCACACCGGGGAGCTGTTTTTT. This codes for CASSDRGPRHTGELFF.

This clonotype occurred many times. The rearrangement links TRBV6-1 to TRBJ2-2; 8 positions match TRBD2. Trimming took 7 bases from V and 6 from J; bases not matched to a gene: 10. The germline CDR1 and CDR2 sequences are MNHNS and SASEGT. The CDR3 spans 15 residues. The CDR3 spells CASNSHQRESGELFF. DNA of the CDR3: TGTGCCAGCAATTCCCACCAGCGGGAGTCCGGGGAGCTGTTTTTT.

This clonotype has only a few counts. The V gene is TRBV29-1, the J gene TRBJ2-2; TRBD2 aligns across 8 bases. This CDR3 has 14 amino acids. Per germline, CDR1 SQVTM and CDR2 ANQGSEA. V was pared by 6 bases and J by 2 bases, with 5 bases of the junction left unmatched. The CDR3 DNA reads as TGCAGCGTGGCCGGGACTAGTAACACCGGGGAGCTGTTTTTT. Its translation is CSVAGTSNTGELFF.

A word on this clonotype: A junction boundary mismatches the germline segment, possibly from a read error. The chain combines TRBV29-1 with TRBJ2-1, with 9 bases that match TRBD2. CDR1 is SQVTM and CDR2 is ANQGSEA in the germline V gene. CDR3 size: 14 residues. The CDR3 bases are TGCTGCGTCCTCAGGGCGGGAGGGCCAAATGAGCAGTTCTTC. Protein product: CCVLRAGGPNEQFF.

V is TRBV11-3 and J is TRBJ2-3; D gene unclear. The CDR3 consists of 13 residues. Germline CDR1 is SGHNT and CDR2 is YENEEA. Trimming cost V 6 bases and J 5 bases, with 12 bases left between them. The CDR3 nucleotides are TGTGCCAGCAGTTCCTCGGACCGAGATACGCAGTATTTT. Protein: CASSSSDRDTQYF.